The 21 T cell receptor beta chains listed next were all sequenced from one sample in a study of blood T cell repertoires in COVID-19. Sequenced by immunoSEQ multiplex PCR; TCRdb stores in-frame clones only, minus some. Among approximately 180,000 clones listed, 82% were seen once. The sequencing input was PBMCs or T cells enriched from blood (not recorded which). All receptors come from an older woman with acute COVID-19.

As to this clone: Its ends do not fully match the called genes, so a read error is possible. The CDR3 region has the DNA TGCGACGTTCGTGGCGGGGTTCGGCGGAACTTT. Amino acids: CDVRGGVRRNF. The chain recombines TRBV10-1 with TRBJ1-1; no reliable D call. CDR3 length: 11 residues. Germline CDR1 is WNHNN and CDR2 is SYGVQD (reference sequence).

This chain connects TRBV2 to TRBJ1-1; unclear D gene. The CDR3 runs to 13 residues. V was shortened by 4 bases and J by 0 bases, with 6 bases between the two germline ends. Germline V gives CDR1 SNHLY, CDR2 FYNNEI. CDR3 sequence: CASSASVNTEAFF. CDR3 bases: TGTGCCAGCAGTGCTTCGGTGAACACTGAAGCTTTCTTT.

The CDR3 protein is CASSQQGAGANVLTF. For the CDR3, the DNA is TGCGCCAGCAGCCAACAGGGCGCCGGGGCCAACGTCCTGACTTTC. The chain carries TRBV5-1 and TRBJ2-6, with a possible D match to TRBD1 (6 bases). Trimming cost V 4 bases and J 4 bases, with 12 bases left between them. Germline V gives CDR1 SGHRS, CDR2 YFSETQ. The CDR3 has 15 residues.

The CDR3: CASSYRTGNQPQHF. CDR3 DNA: TGTGCCAGCAGCTACCGGACAGGCAATCAGCCCCAGCATTTT. The chain couples TRBV7-2 to TRBJ1-5; D may be TRBD1 (6 bases). The V and J ends lost 4 bases and 2 bases respectively, with 9 bases between them. The CDR3 sequence is 14 residues long. CDR1 is SGHTA, CDR2 FQGNSA, per germline.

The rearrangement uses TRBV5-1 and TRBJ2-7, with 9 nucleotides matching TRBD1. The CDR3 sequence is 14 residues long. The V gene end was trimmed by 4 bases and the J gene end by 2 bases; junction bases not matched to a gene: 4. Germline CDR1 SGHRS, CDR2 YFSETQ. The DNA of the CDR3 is TGCGCCAGCAGCCCGGGGACAGGGACCTACGAGCAGTACGTC. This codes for CASSPGTGTYEQYV.

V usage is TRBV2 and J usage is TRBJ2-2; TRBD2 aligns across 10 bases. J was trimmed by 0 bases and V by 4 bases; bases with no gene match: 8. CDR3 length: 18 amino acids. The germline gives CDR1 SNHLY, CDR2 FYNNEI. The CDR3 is CASSGPPGLATNTGELFF. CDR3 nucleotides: TGTGCCAGCAGTGGGCCTCCGGGACTAGCGACGAACACCGGGGAGCTGTTTTTT.

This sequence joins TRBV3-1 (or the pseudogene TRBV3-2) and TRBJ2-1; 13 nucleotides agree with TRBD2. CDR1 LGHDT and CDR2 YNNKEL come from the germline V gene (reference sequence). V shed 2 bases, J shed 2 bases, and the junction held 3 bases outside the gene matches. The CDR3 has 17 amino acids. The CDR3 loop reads CASSQPTSGGAYNEQFF. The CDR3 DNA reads TGTGCCAGCAGCCAACCAACTAGCGGGGGGGCCTACAATGAGCAGTTCTTC.

CDR3 amino acids: CASSSRLAGEMRETQYF. In DNA form, the CDR3 reads TGTGCCAGCAGCTCCCGACTAGCGGGAGAGATGAGAGAGACCCAGTACTTC. The chain joins TRBV3-1 (or the pseudogene TRBV3-2) to TRBJ2-5; the match to TRBD2 covers 12 bases. The CDR3 has 17 amino acids. Trimming removed 5 bases from V and 4 bases from J; junction bases left unmatched: 11. Germline-derived CDR1 and CDR2 are LGHDT and YNNKEL (reference sequence).

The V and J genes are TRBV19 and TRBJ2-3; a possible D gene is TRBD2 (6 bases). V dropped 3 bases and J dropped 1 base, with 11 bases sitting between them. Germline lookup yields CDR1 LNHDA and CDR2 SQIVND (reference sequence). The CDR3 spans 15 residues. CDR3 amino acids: CASSIGGTGTDTQYF. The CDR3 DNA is TGTGCCAGTAGTATTGGGGGGACGGGCACAGATACGCAGTATTTT.

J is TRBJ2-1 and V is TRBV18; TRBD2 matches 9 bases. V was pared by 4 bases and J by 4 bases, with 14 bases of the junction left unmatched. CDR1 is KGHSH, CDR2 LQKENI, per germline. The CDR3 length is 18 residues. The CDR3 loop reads CASSRNSGGTPSYNEQFF. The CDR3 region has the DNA TGTGCCAGCTCACGGAATAGCGGGGGCACCCCCAGTTACAATGAGCAGTTCTTC.

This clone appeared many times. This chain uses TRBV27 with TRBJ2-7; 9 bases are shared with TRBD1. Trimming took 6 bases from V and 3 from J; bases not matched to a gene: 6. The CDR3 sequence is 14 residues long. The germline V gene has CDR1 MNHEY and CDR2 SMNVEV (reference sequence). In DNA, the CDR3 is TGTGCCAGCAGCACCGGGACAGGGAACTACGAGCAGTACTTC. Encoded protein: CASSTGTGNYEQYF.

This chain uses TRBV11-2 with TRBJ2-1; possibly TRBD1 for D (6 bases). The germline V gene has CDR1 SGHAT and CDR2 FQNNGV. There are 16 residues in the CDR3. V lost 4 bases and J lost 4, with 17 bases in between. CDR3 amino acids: CASSSVGGNTYNEQFF. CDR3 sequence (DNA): TGTGCCAGCAGCTCGGTAGGGGGAAACACTTACAATGAGCAGTTCTTC. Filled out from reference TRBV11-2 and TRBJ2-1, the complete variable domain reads EAGVAQSPRYKIIEKRQSVAFWCNPISGHATLYWYQQILGQGPKLLIQFQNNGVVDDSQLPKDRFSAERLKGVDSTLKIQPAKLEDSAVYLCASSSVGGNTYNEQFFGPGTRLTVL.

In DNA, the CDR3 is TGTGCCATCAGGGGGACTGACAATCAGCCCCAGCATTTT. Protein sequence: CAIRGTDNQPQHF. V is TRBV10-3 and J is TRBJ1-5; D is possibly TRBD1 (5 bases). Germline CDR1 is ENHRY and CDR2 is SYGVKD. V was trimmed by 6 bases and J by 3 bases, leaving 9 bases between them. CDR3 length: 13 amino acids.

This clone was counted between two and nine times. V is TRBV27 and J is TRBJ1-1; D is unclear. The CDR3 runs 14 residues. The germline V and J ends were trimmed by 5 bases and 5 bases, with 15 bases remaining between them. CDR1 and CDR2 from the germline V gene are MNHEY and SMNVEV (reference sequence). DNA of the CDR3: TGTGCCAGCAGTCCTCCCGGGTTTTGGACTGAAGCTTTCTTT. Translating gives CASSPPGFWTEAFF.

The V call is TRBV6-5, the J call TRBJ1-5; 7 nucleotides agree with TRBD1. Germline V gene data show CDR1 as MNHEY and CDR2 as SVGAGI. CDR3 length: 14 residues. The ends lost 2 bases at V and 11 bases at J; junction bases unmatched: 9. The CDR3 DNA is TGTGCCAGCAGTTACACGGGACAGTCGGGGTCCCAGCATTTT. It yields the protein CASSYTGQSGSQHF.

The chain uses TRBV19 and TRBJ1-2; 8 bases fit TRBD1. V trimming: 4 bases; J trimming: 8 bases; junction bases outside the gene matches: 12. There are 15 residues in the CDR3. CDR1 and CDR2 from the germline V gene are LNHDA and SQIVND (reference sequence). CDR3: CASSRGRDRPKGYTF. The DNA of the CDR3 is TGTGCCAGTAGTAGGGGCCGGGACAGGCCAAAGGGCTACACCTTC.

CDR3 region: CSVVQGIGTEAFF. The CDR3, as DNA: TGCAGCGTTGTACAGGGTATCGGCACTGAAGCTTTCTTT. The J gene is TRBJ1-1, the V gene TRBV29-1; possible D gene TRBD1, 6 bases. The germline V and J ends were trimmed by 4 bases and 4 bases, with 13 bases remaining between them. The CDR3 is 13 residues long. Germline V gene lookup returns CDR1 SQVTM and CDR2 ANQGSEA.

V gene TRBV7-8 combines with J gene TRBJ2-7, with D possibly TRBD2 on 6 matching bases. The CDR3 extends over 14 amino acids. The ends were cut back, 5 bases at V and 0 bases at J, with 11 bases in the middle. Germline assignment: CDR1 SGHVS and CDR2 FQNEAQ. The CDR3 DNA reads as TGTGCCAGCAGCCCGCACGGGAGCTCCTACGAGCAGTACTTC. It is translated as CASSPHGSSYEQYF.

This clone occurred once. The DNA for the CDR3 is TGTGCCAGCAGCTTAGGGCAGGTCACCTTTGGCTATGGCTACACCTTC. As protein: CASSLGQVTFGYGYTF. This chain uses TRBV7-2 with TRBJ1-2; D is unresolved. Trimming stripped 1 base from V and 4 bases from J, with 16 bases between. This CDR3 has 16 residues. The V gene's germline CDR1 is SGHTA and CDR2 FQGNSA.

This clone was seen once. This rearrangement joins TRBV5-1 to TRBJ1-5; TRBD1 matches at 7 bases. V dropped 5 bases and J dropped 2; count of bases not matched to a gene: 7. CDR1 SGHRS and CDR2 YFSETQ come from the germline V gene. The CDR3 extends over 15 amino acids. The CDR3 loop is CASRPTTGGNQPQHF. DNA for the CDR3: TGCGCCAGCAGACCGACAACAGGGGGCAATCAGCCCCAGCATTTT.

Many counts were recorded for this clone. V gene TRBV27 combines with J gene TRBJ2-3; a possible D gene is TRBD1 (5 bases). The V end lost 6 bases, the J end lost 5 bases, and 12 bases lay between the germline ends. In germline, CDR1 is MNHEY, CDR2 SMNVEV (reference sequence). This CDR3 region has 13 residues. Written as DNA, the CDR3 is TGTGCCAGCAGGGCAGGGTTCGTAGATACGCAGTATTTT. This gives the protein CASRAGFVDTQYF.